This T cell receptor beta chain was identified during a study of cytotoxic CD8 clonotypes in ibrutinib-treated CLL. The repertoire was sequenced with immunoSEQ multiplex PCR; TCRdb's copy has only in-frame clones and lacks some. The table shows some 200,000 clones, with around 70% occurring only once. Germline loops: CDR1 SGHRS, CDR2 YFSETQ. The V and J ends lost 2 bases and 7 bases, in that order; junction bases with no gene match: 6. The CDR3 has 16 residues. This chain uses TRBV5-1 with TRBJ2-2; 12 bases match TRBD2. The source was PBMCs, collected after 12 months of ibrutinib treatment. This TCR derives from a human donor with chronic lymphocytic leukemia. This CDR3 is CASSFLAGGPNGELFF. As DNA, the CDR3 is TGCGCCAGCAGCTTCCTAGCGGGAGGGCCTAACGGGGAGCTGTTTTTT.